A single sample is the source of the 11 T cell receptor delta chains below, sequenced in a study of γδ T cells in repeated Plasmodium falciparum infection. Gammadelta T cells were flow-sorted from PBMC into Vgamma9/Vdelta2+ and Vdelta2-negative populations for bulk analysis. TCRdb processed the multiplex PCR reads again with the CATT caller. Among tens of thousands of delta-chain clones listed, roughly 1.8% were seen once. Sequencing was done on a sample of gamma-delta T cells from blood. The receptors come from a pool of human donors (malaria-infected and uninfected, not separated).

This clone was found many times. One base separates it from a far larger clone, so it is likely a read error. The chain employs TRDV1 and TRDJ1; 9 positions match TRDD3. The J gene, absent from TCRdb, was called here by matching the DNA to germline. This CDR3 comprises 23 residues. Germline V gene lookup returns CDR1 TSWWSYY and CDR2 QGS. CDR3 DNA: TGTGCTCTTGGGGAACTCAGCCTTCCCGAGTACTGGGGGAGGGGTTGGGACACTGATAAACTCATCTTT. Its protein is CALGELSLPEYWGRGWDTDKLIF.

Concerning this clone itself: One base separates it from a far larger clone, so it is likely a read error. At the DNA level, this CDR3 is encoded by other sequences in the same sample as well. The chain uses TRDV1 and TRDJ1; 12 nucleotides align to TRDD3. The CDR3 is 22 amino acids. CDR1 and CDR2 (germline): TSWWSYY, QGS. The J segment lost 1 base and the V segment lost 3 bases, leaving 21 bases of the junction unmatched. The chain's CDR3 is CALGDGLPLLGDTKRGTDKLIF. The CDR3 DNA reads TGTGCTCTTGGGGATGGCCTTCCCCTACTGGGGGATACAAAAAGGGGCACCGATAAACTCATCTTT.

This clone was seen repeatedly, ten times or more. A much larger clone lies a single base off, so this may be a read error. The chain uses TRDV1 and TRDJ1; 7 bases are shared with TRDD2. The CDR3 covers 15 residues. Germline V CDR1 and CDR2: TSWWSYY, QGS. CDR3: CALGAPFLRTAKLIF. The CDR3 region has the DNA TGTGCTCTTGGGGCACCCTTCCTCCGTACCGCTAAACTCATCTTT.

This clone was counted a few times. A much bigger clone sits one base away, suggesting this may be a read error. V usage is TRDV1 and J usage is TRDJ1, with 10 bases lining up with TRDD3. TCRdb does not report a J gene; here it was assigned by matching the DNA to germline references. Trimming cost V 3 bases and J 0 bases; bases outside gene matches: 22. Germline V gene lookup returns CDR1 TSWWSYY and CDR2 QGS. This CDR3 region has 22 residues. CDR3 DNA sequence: TGTGCTCTTGGGGATCCCCCTCCTACCTACTGGGGGATTCCTCGGTACACCGATAAACTCATCTTT. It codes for CALGDPPPTYWGIPRYTDKLIF.

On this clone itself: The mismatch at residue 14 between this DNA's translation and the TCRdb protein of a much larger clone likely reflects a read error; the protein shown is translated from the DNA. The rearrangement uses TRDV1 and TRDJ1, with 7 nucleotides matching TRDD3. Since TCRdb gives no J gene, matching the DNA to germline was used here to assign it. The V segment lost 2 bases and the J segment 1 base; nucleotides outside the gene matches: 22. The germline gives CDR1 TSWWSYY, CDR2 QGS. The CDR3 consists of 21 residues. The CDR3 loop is CALGENLHSHGGIHRTDKLIF. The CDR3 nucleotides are TGTGCTCTTGGGGAAAACCTCCACTCCCATGGTGGGATACACCGCACCGATAAACTCATCTTT.

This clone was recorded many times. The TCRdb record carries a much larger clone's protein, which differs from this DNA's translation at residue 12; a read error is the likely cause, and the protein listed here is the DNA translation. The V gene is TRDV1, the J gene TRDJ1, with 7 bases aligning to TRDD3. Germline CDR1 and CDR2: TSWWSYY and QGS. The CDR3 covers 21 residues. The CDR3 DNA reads TGTGCTCTTGGGGAACGTCCGAGGTACTGGGGAGTGGTTCGGTACACCGATAAGCTCATCTTT. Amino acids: CALGERPRYWGVVRYTDKLIF.

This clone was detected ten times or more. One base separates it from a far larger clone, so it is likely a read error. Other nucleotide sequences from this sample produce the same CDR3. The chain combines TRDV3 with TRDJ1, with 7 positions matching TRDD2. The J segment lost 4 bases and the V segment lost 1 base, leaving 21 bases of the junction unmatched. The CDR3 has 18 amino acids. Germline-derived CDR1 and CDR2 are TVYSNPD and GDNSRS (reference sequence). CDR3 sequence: CAFTAFLYIYGGRDKLIF. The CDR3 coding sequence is TGTGCCTTTACGGCCTTCCTCTACATATACGGGGGGCGCGATAAACTCATCTTT.

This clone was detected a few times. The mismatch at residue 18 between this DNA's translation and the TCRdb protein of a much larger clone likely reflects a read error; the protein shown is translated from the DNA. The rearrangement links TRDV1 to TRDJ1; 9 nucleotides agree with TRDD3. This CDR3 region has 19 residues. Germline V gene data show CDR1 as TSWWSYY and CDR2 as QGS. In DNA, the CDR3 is TGTGCTCTTGGGGAATCGCCAATCGGGGGGGATACATCCACCGATAAACTCACCTTT. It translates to CALGESPIGGDTSTDKLTF.

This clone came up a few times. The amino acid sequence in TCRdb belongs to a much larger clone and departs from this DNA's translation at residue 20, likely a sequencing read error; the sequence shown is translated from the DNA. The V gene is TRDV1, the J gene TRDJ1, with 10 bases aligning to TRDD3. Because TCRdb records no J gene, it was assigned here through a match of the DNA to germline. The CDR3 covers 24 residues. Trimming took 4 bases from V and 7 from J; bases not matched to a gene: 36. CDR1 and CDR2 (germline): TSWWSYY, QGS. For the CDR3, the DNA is TGTGCTCTTGGGGGAGAGATGCCTTCCTATCTCTCTCTCCTAACTGGGGGATTTTTCAGTAAACTCATCTTT. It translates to CALGGEMPSYLSLLTGGFFSKLIF.

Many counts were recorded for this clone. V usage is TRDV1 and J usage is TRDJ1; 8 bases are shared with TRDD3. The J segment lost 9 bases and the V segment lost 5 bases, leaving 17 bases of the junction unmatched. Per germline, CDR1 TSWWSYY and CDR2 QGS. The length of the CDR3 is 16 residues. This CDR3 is CALGTCFRGWGRELIF. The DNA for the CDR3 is TGTGCTCTTGGGACCTGCTTCCGGGGCTGGGGGAGGGAACTCATCTTT.

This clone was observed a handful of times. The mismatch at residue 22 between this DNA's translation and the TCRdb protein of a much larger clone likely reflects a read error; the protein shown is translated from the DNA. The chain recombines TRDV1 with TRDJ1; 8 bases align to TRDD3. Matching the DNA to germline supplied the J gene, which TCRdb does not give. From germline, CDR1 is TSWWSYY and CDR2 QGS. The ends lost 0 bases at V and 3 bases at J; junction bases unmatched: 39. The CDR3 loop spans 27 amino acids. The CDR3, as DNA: TGTGCTCTTGGGGAACTAGTATTTTGTCTCCTAGGCCCCCCAACTGGGGGTCCTACTTTGTACGCCGATAAACTCATCTTT. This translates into CALGELVFCLLGPPTGGPTLYADKLIF.